The rows below give T cell receptor beta chains drawn from one sample of a study of blood T cell repertoires in COVID-19. Using immunoSEQ multiplex PCR, the repertoire was profiled, and TCRdb retains in-frame clones only, with some absent. This table has roughly 230,000 clones, around 85% appearing once. The sequenced sample consisted of peripheral blood. All receptors derive from a woman of 80 years or more with acute or convalescent COVID-19. Each CDR3 is given with its conserved first and last residue. Fields, in order: clone size, V gene, J gene, D gene, CDR3 DNA, CDR3 protein. The D gene is left open where the match is weak. Clone size is not always given. Where it is, it says once, few, many or a class for expanded clones.

>-|TRBV6-1|TRBJ2-1|TRBD2
TGTGCCAGCAGTGAACTCCTAGCGGGGGCAATCGGGCAGTTCTTC
CASSELLAGAIGQFF
>-|TRBV5-6|TRBJ1-3|-
TGTGCCAGCAGCTTGGCAGGGGCCCATTGGGAATCTGGAAACACCATATATTTT
CASSLAGAHWESGNTIYF
>-|TRBV6-5|TRBJ2-7|-
TGTGCCAGCAGTCCTCAGGGGGAGGTATACGAGCAGTACTTC
CASSPQGEVYEQYF
>-|TRBV6-1|TRBJ1-2|-
TGTGCCAGCAGTGAATCCCCATCTGGGGCAGGCGATGGAGGCTACACCTTC
CASSESPSGAGDGGYTF
>-|TRBV6-1|TRBJ1-5|-
TGTGCCAGCAGTGAAGTACGCGGGAGGGATCAGCCCCAGCATTTT
CASSEVRGRDQPQHF
>-|TRBV7-9|TRBJ1-1|-
TGTGCCAGCAGCTACGGCCGAAGGGGCACTGAAGCTTTCTTT
CASSYGRRGTEAFF
>-|TRBV5-1|TRBJ1-3|TRBD1
TGCGCCAGCAGTTCCGGGACAGGGAGCGCTGGAAACACCATATATTTT
CASSSGTGSAGNTIYF
>-|TRBV28|TRBJ1-1|-
TGTGCCAGCAGTTCTGGACAGTACACTGAAGCTTTCTTT
CASSSGQYTEAFF
>-|TRBV30|TRBJ2-7|TRBD1
TGTGCCTCGGGACAGGGAAACGAGCAGTACTTC
CASGQGNEQYF
>-|TRBV11-2|TRBJ2-7|-
TGTGCCAGCAGCCCACCCCGGCCACAGGGAGGGTCCTACGAGCAGTACTTC
CASSPPRPQGGSYEQYF
>-|TRBV4-1|TRBJ2-7|TRBD1
TGCGCCAGCAGCCAAGGAATAGGGACAGGGTTCCACGAGCAGTACTTC
CASSQGIGTGFHEQYF
>-|TRBV27|TRBJ2-1|TRBD2
TGTGCCAGCAGTACACTCCCGGGACTAGCGGGGGGAGGTGAGCAGTTCTTC
CASSTLPGLAGGGEQFF
>-|TRBV14|TRBJ2-1|TRBD2
TGTGCCAGCAGCCAAGATATAGCGGGAGGCCTGTTCTTC
CASSQDIAGGLFF
>-|TRBV10-1|TRBJ1-2|TRBD1
TGCGCCACTCGGACAGGGGGGAGCTATGGCTACACCTTC
CATRTGGSYGYTF
>-|TRBV5-1|TRBJ1-1|-
TGCGCCAGCAGCTTGGGACAGATAAACACTGAAGCTTTCTTT
CASSLGQINTEAFF
>-|TRBV13|TRBJ2-1|TRBD2
TGTGCCAGCAGCAGCACCGGGACTAGCGGGGTGGGTGAGCAGTTCTTC
CASSSTGTSGVGEQFF
>-|TRBV3-1/TRBV3-2|TRBJ1-1|-
TGTGCCAGCAGCCAAGTGACGGGTGTCACTGAAGCTTTCTTT
CASSQVTGVTEAFF
>-|TRBV6-5|TRBJ2-3|TRBD2
TGTGCCAGCAGCCGGACTAGCGGGAGTACAATTGCGCAGTATTTT
CASSRTSGSTIAQYF
>-|TRBV25-1|TRBJ2-7|TRBD1
TGTGCCAGCAGTGACGATGATGGGACAGATTTCTCCTACGAGCAGTACTTC
CASSDDDGTDFSYEQYF
>-|TRBV27|TRBJ1-5|-
TGTGCCAGCAGTTTATCGTTGGTGGGAGGTCAGCCCCAGCATTTT
CASSLSLVGGQPQHF
>-|TRBV5-1|TRBJ2-5|-
TGCGCCAGCAGGTCCTCGGAGACCCAGTACTTC
CASRSSETQYF
>-|TRBV19|TRBJ2-2|-
TGTGCCAGTAGTATAGTTTCCCAGGGGTCCGGGGAGCTGTTTTTT
CASSIVSQGSGELFF
>-|TRBV5-4|TRBJ2-1|TRBD2
TGTGCCAGCAGTATCCAGCGGGGCCTGTACAATGAGCAGTTCTTC
CASSIQRGLYNEQFF
>once|TRBV19|TRBJ1-2|-
TGTGCCAGTAGTCGAGACGGACTTAACTATGGCTACACCTTC
CASSRDGLNYGYTF
>-|TRBV2|TRBJ2-3|-
TGTGCCAGCAGTGGGCAGACAGGAGATACGCAGTATTTT
CASSGQTGDTQYF
>-|TRBV6-5|TRBJ2-7|-
TGTGCCAGCAGAAGCAACAGGGATTCCTACGAGCAGTACTTC
CASRSNRDSYEQYF
>-|TRBV3-1/TRBV3-2|TRBJ2-7|-
TGTGCCAGCAGCCGTCCGGGAGTTTACGAGCAGTACTTC
CASSRPGVYEQYF
>-|TRBV25-1|TRBJ1-4|TRBD1
TGTGCCAGCAGTGAATGGGGCAGGGGGGATGAAAAACTGTTTTTT
CASSEWGRGDEKLFF
>-|TRBV5-6|TRBJ1-6|TRBD1
TGTGCCAGCAGCTGGGACAGGGGATATAATTCACCCCTCCACTTT
CASSWDRGYNSPLHF
>-|TRBV3-1/TRBV3-2|TRBJ2-1|TRBD2
TGTGCCAGCAGCCAAATTAGCGGGAGGGGAAATGAGCAGTTCTTC
CASSQISGRGNEQFF
>-|TRBV2|TRBJ1-2|-
TGTGCCAGCAGTGAGGGCCGCTATGGCTACACCTTC
CASSEGRYGYTF
>-|TRBV5-6|TRBJ1-2|-
TGTGCCAGCAGCTTGGTTCGGGATTCTAACTATGGCTACACCTTC
CASSLVRDSNYGYTF
>-|TRBV28|TRBJ1-5|-
TGTGCCAGCAGTTTTTATAGGGGCGGATCTGCGTATCAGCCCCAGCATTTT
CASSFYRGGSAYQPQHF
>-|TRBV3-1/TRBV3-2|TRBJ1-4|TRBD1
TGTGCCAGCAGCCAATCAAGACAGGGGGCGAGGTCCGGTAAACTGTTTTTT
CASSQSRQGARSGKLFF
>-|TRBV7-2|TRBJ1-1|-
TGTGCCAGCAGCTTGTACAGGGACATGAACACTGAAGCTTTCTTT
CASSLYRDMNTEAFF
>once|TRBV29-1|TRBJ1-5|-
TGCAGCGTTCCATTGGGGAGAGGAAGTGTTAGCAATCAGCCCCAGCATTTT
CSVPLGRGSVSNQPQHF
>-|TRBV10-3|TRBJ1-3|-
TGTGCCATCAAGGAACAGGGCGCTGGAAACACCATATATTTT
CAIKEQGAGNTIYF
>-|TRBV10-1|TRBJ2-1|-
TGCGCCAGCAGGGGACTGGGGAATGAGCAGTTCTTC
CASRGLGNEQFF
>-|TRBV7-2|TRBJ1-5|TRBD1
TGTGCCAGCAGCCAACAGGGGTTTAATCAGCCCCAGCATTTT
CASSQQGFNQPQHF
>-|TRBV3-1/TRBV3-2|TRBJ1-4|TRBD1
TGTGCCAGCAGCCAGGGCGGGACAGGAATTAATGAAAAACTGTTTTTT
CASSQGGTGINEKLFF